This TCR beta chain was identified in a study of cytomegalovirus exposure and HLA in healthy donors. For the study at large: Of over 350 genotyped donors, 80% to 85% grouped in the Caucasian-associated ancestry cluster. Study results and limitations: Sequencing likely caused a cluster of highly shared sequence variants. Specificity for CMV antigens was confirmed in vitro for a few of the CMV-associated chains.

The CDR3 consists of 17 residues. CDR1 is KGHSH, CDR2 LQKENI, per germline. Trimming took 6 bases from V and 5 from J, leaving 23 bases between them. Note on this clone: Its specificity is not known.

60 Vbeta and 13 Jbeta primers were used in PCR. Measured with immunoSEQ multiplex PCR; TCRdb has only the in-frame clones, and not every one. The table shows approximately 210,000 clones, with about 88% occurring only once. The sequencing input was PBMCs. The sequence was obtained from a woman younger than 30 in good health and CMV-seronegative. The chain carries TRBV18 and TRBJ1-5, with D maybe TRBD1 (5 bases). The CDR3 region has the DNA TGTGCCAGCTCCTTTCGCCCGGCAGGGCGAGACTATCAGCCCCAGCATTTT. Amino acids: CASSFRPAGRDYQPQHF.